This T cell receptor beta chain was documented in a study of patients and donors after allogeneic stem cell transplantation. The germline CDR1 and CDR2 sequences are SGHRS and YFSETQ. This CDR3 is built from 15 residues. Trimming removed 0 bases from V and 4 bases from J, with 8 bases in between. This clonotype was seen ten or more times. TCRdb fed the RT-PCR reads into MiXCR, producing one record per CDR3 protein. This repertoire shows hundreds of thousands of distinct CDR3 sequences, over 12% found once; its top ten account for roughly 10%. Input material: blood, either unsorted or a sorted T cell fraction (not recorded which). This TCR was sampled from a human donor who was either an allogeneic HSCT recipient or a stem cell or donor lymphocyte infusion donor (not recorded which). It is not recorded whose cells these are; they may come from a transplant donor. The rearrangement links TRBV5-1 to TRBJ1-6; D is unclear. The CDR3, as DNA: TGCGCCAGCAGCTTGGAGACCGCGTATAATTCACCCCTCCACTTT. Residues: CASSLETAYNSPLHF.